This T cell receptor beta chain originates from a study of blood T cell repertoires in COVID-19. As for the study in general: Samples representing acute and convalescent COVID-19 were sourced from the United States, Italy and Spain. PBMCs, B-cell-depleted T cells, or T cells were the source of the cDNA or gDNA that made up the material.

In germline, CDR1 is LGHDT, CDR2 YNNKEL (reference sequence). V lost 8 bases and J lost 4, with 14 bases in between. This CDR3 has 13 amino acids. Study processing details: Amplification of reference gene primers provided the estimated nucleated cell counts. The table came from immunoSEQ multiplex PCR; TCRdb's copy has only in-frame clones and leaves some out. That table gives V, J and clone size, and the DNA gave D and trimming. The top ten clones hold 4.6% of a sample with fewer than 350,000 clones, approximately 90% of them seen once. The source is a man aged 35-49 years with acute or convalescent COVID-19. V usage is TRBV3-1 (or the pseudogene TRBV3-2) and J usage is TRBJ1-2; D remains unclear. Sequenced input: peripheral blood. The DNA for the CDR3 is TGTGCCAGCTTTGGAGGGATCAGCTATGGCTACACCTTC. Protein product: CASFGGISYGYTF.